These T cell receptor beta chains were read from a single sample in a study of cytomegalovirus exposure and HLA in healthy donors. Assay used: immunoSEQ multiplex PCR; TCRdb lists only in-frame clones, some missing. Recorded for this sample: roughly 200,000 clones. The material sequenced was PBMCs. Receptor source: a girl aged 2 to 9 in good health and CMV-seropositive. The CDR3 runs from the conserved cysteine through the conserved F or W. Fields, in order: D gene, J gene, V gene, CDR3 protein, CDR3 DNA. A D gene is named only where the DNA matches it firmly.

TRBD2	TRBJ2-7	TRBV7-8	CASSLPVGSGSYEQYF	TGTGCCAGCAGCTTACCCGTGGGTAGCGGGAGTTACGAGCAGTACTTC
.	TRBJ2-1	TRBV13	CASSTFTLEEFF	TGTGCCAGCAGCACCTTTACTCTGGAGGAGTTCTTC
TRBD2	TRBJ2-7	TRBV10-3	CAISRTSETYEQYF	TGTGCCATCAGTCGGACTAGCGAGACCTACGAGCAGTACTTC
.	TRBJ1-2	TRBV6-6	CASRTGYRYGYTF	TGTGCCAGCAGGACAGGTTATCGCTATGGCTACACCTTC
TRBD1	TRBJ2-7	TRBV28	CASRDDRVGNYEQYF	TGTGCCAGCAGGGATGACAGGGTGGGGAACTACGAGCAGTACTTC
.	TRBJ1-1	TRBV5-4	CASSLGMGVMNTEAFF	TGTGCCAGCAGCCTCGGGATGGGAGTTATGAACACTGAAGCTTTCTTT
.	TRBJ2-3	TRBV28	CATRDSKGTDTQYF	TGTGCCACCCGGGACTCCAAAGGCACAGATACGCAGTATTTT
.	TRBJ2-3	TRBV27	CASSLGPSWEPDTQYF	TGTGCCAGCAGTTTAGGCCCCTCATGGGAGCCAGATACGCAGTATTTT
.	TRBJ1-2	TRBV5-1	CASSWKQGEYGYTF	TGCGCCAGCAGCTGGAAACAGGGCGAGTATGGCTACACCTTC
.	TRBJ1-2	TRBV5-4	CASSLVGAGLVYGYTF	TGTGCCAGCAGCCTGGTAGGGGCCGGTTTGGTCTATGGCTACACCTTC
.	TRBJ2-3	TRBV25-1	CASSVGGNTDTQYF	TGTGCCAGCAGTGTTGGGGGGAACACAGATACGCAGTATTTT
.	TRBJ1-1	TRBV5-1	CASSLVRQGPEAFF	TGCGCCAGCAGCTTGGTTCGGCAGGGGCCTGAAGCTTTCTTT
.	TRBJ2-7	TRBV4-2	CASSPNRTPSYEQYF	TGTGCCAGCAGCCCAAACCGGACTCCTTCCTACGAGCAGTACTTC
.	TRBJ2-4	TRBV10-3	CAISDRGEDIQYF	TGTGCCATCAGTGATCGGGGTGAGGACATTCAGTACTTC
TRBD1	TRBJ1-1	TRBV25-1	CASSPTGGTEAFF	TGTGCCAGCAGTCCGACAGGGGGAACTGAAGCTTTCTTT
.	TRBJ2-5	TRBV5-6	CASSPAGVETQYF	TGTGCCAGCAGTCCTGCAGGGGTGGAGACCCAGTACTTC
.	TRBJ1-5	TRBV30	CAWSRIRQVYRPQHF	TGTGCCTGGAGTCGAATTCGACAGGTATATCGGCCCCAGCATTTT
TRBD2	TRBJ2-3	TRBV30	CAWREGLARDTQYF	TGTGCCTGGAGGGAAGGACTAGCTCGTGATACGCAGTATTTT
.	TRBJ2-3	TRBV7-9	CASSHKVAERDTQYF	TGTGCCAGCAGCCATAAGGTGGCGGAGAGGGATACGCAGTATTTT
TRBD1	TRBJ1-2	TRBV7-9	CASSFTGASRDYTF	TGTGCCAGCAGCTTTACAGGGGCCTCTAGAGACTACACCTTC
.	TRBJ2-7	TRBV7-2	CASSLDQGKRYEQYF	TGTGCCAGCAGCTTAGACCAGGGTAAGAGGTACGAGCAGTACTTC
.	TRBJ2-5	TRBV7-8	CASSFPPRSVQETQYF	TGTGCCAGCAGCTTCCCCCCGCGAAGTGTCCAAGAGACCCAGTACTTC
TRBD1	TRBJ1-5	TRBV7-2	CASSTGQGSNQPQHF	TGTGCCAGCAGCACGGGACAGGGTAGCAATCAGCCCCAGCATTTT
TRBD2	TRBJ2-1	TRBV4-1	CASSQPTSGRSYEQFF	TGCGCCAGCAGCCAACCTACTAGCGGGAGGAGCTATGAGCAGTTCTTC
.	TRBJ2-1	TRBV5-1	CASSWSGNEQFF	TGCGCCAGCAGCTGGTCGGGTAATGAGCAGTTCTTC
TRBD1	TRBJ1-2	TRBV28	CASSRVGARDRVYGYTF	TGTGCCAGCAGTCGTGTGGGGGCGCGGGACAGGGTCTATGGCTACACCTTC
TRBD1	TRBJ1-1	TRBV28	CASSPTTGLATEAFF	TGTGCCAGCAGTCCAACGACAGGGCTGGCCACTGAAGCTTTCTTT
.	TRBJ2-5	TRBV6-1	CASSEGSRAQETQYF	TGTGCCAGCAGTGAGGGAAGCAGGGCCCAAGAGACCCAGTACTTC
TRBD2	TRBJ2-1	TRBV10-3	CATTGTSGSSYNEQFF	TGTGCCACCACGGGGACTAGCGGGAGCTCCTACAATGAGCAGTTCTTC
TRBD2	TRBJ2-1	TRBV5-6	CASSLGGSSYNEQFF	TGTGCCAGCAGCTTGGGCGGGAGTTCCTACAATGAGCAGTTCTTC
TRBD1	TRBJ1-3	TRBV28	CASSRQGSGNTIYF	TGTGCCAGCAGCCGACAGGGGTCTGGAAACACCATATATTTT
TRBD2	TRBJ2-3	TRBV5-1	CASSGTSGSLGVGSTDTQYF	TGCGCCAGCAGCGGTACTAGCGGGAGCTTAGGTGTGGGTAGCACAGATACGCAGTATTTT
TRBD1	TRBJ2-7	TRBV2	CASSEQTGPAWEQYF	TGTGCCAGCAGTGAACAGACAGGGCCGGCGTGGGAGCAGTACTTC
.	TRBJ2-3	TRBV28	CASTRQGADTQYF	TGTGCCAGCACGCGGCAGGGCGCAGATACGCAGTATTTT
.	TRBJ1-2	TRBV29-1	CSSKADSNYGYTF	TGCAGCTCCAAGGCGGACTCTAACTATGGCTACACCTTC
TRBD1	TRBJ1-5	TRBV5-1	CASSVTGDQPQHF	TGCGCCAGCAGCGTAACAGGGGATCAGCCCCAGCATTTT
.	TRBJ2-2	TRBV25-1	CASRPSSVDTGELFF	TGTGCCAGCAGGCCTTCTAGCGTAGATACCGGGGAGCTGTTTTTT
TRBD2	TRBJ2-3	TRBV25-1	CATDRGLAGGPSTDTQYF	TGTGCCACCGATCGAGGACTAGCGGGAGGCCCTAGCACAGATACGCAGTATTTT
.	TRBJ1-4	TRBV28	CASNVRATNEKLFF	TGTGCCAGCAATGTTCGCGCAACTAATGAAAAACTGTTTTTT
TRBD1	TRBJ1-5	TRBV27	CASKKTGDSPLSNQPQHF	TGTGCCAGCAAAAAGACAGGGGATTCGCCACTAAGCAATCAGCCCCAGCATTTT
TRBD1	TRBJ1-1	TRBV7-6	CASSLADRGTEAFF	TGTGCCAGCAGCTTAGCCGACAGGGGCACTGAAGCTTTCTTT
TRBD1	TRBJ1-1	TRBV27	CASSSGQGATEAFF	TGTGCCAGCAGCAGCGGACAGGGGGCAACTGAAGCTTTCTTT
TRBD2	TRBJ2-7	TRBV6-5	CASTGLAGDRYEQYF	TGTGCCAGCACCGGACTAGCGGGAGATAGGTACGAGCAGTACTTC
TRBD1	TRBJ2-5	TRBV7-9	CASSHRQGGWTQYF	TGTGCCAGCAGCCACCGACAGGGTGGGTGGACCCAGTACTTC
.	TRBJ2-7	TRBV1	CTSSQAGLSHPSAYEQYF	TGCACCAGCAGCCAAGCGGGACTTAGCCATCCTTCGGCCTACGAGCAGTACTTC
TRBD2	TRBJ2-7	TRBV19	CASNGGGTYEQYF	TGTGCCAGTAATGGGGGGGGAACCTACGAGCAGTACTTC
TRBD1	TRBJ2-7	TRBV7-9	CASSSRQGRSTYEQYF	TGTGCCAGCAGCTCTCGACAGGGAAGAAGTACCTACGAGCAGTACTTC
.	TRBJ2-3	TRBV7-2	CASSLAAEDTQYF	TGTGCCAGCAGCTTAGCGGCGGAAGATACGCAGTATTTT
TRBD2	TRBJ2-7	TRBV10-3	CAISGTSGNEQYF	TGTGCCATCAGTGGGACTAGCGGCAACGAGCAGTACTTC
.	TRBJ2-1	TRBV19	CASSIFSGSSEQFF	TGTGCCAGTAGTATCTTTTCGGGGTCCAGCGAGCAGTTCTTC
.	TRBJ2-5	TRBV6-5	CASRASQETQYF	TGTGCCAGCAGGGCCTCCCAAGAGACCCAGTACTTC
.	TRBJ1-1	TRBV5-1	CASSFLFPDRTLNTEAFF	TGCGCCAGCAGCTTTCTCTTCCCAGACAGGACCTTGAACACTGAAGCTTTCTTT
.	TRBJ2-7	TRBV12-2	CASRRVPRGGATPSYEQYF	TGTGCAAGTCGCCGAGTTCCTCGGGGGGGGGCGACCCCGTCCTACGAGCAGTACTTC
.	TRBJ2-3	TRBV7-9	CASSSQGAASGTDTQYF	TGTGCCAGCAGCTCACAGGGGGCGGCTAGCGGGACAGATACGCAGTATTTT
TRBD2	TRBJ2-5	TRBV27	CASSFTALAEETQYF	TGTGCCAGCAGTTTTACGGCACTAGCGGAAGAGACCCAGTACTTC
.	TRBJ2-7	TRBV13	CASSLGRGYEQYF	TGTGCCAGCAGCTTAGGCCGGGGTTACGAGCAGTACTTC
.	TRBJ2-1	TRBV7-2	CASSSRSLSSYNEQFF	TGTGCCAGCAGCTCCCGCTCCCTAAGCTCCTACAATGAGCAGTTCTTC
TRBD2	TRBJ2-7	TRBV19	CASSIGAGGTYEQYF	TGTGCCAGTAGTATCGGAGCGGGAGGGACCTACGAGCAGTACTTC
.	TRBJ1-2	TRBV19	CASSITGFKLYGYTF	TGTGCCAGTAGTATCACAGGTTTCAAACTCTATGGCTACACCTTC